The 6 T cell receptor beta chains listed next were all sequenced from one sample in a study of T cell responses to AZD1222 COVID-19 vaccine listed by TCRdb under 2021. The method behind the library was the immunoSEQ multiplex PCR assay. TCRdb obtained this table from immuneACCESS and retained in-frame rearrangements with V and J assigned. These tables miss some clones; where compared with another copy, unresolved V genes account for less than half of the shortfall, and the remainder is unexplained. Across this sample there are about 160,000 clones, with 88% seen only once. Clones ranked in the top ten supply around 4.5% of the sample. Sample time point, as interpreted from the label and publication: about 28 days (+/-7) after the second vaccine dose. The material was peripheral blood, obtained 28 days after the second AZD1222 dose. Receptor source: an adult who received the AZD1222 COVID-19 vaccine.

This clone was observed once. V is TRBV29-1 and J is TRBJ2-7, with D perhaps being TRBD1 or TRBD2 (5 bases each). CDR3 length: 12 amino acids. V shed 4 bases and J shed 4 bases, with 11 bases lying between them. Germline CDR1 and CDR2: SQVTM and ANQGSEA. CDR3 amino acids: CSVGPGGYEQYF. DNA of the CDR3: TGCAGCGTTGGGCCTGGGGGTTACGAGCAGTACTTC.

This chain uses TRBV9 with TRBJ2-6; no definite D call. Germline lookup yields CDR1 SGDLS and CDR2 YYNGEE. Trimming removed 1 base from V and 4 bases from J, with 6 bases in between. The CDR3 covers 14 residues. CDR3: CASSVSSGANVLTF. Here the CDR3 DNA reads TGTGCCAGCAGCGTATCGAGCGGGGCCAACGTCCTGACTTTC.

V usage is TRBV19 and J usage is TRBJ1-5, with D hard to call. Trimming took 3 bases from V and 9 from J, leaving 15 bases between them. Germline V gives CDR1 LNHDA, CDR2 SQIVND (reference sequence). This CDR3 is 14 amino acids long. The CDR3 here is CASSIDRTDGPQHF. For the CDR3, the DNA is TGTGCCAGTAGTATTGATAGGACGGACGGGCCCCAGCATTTT.

This clone is a singleton in its sample. This chain joins TRBV18 and TRBJ2-1, with 12 positions matching TRBD2. Germline CDR1 reads KGHSH; CDR2 reads LQKENI. The J segment lost 7 bases and the V segment lost 4 bases, leaving 14 bases of the junction unmatched. The CDR3 sequence is 18 residues long. The CDR3 region is CASSQRRTTSGGQNEQFF. In DNA, the CDR3 is TGTGCCAGCTCACAACGGAGAACGACTAGCGGGGGTCAAAATGAGCAGTTCTTC.

This chain connects TRBV6-6 to TRBJ2-6; D possibly uses TRBD1 or TRBD2 (5 bases each). Germline V lookup: CDR1 MNHNY, CDR2 SVGAGI (reference sequence). V was clipped by 5 bases and J by 0 bases, with 14 bases between them. The CDR3 is 17 residues long. CDR3 protein: CASSRGSTRSGANVLTF. In DNA, the CDR3 is TGTGCCAGCAGTCGGGGCAGCACCCGCTCTGGGGCCAACGTCCTGACTTTC.

The chain uses TRBV3-1 (or the pseudogene TRBV3-2) and TRBJ2-1, with D perhaps matching TRBD1 (6 bases). The CDR3 sequence is 12 residues long. The germline V gene has CDR1 LGHDT and CDR2 YNNKEL (reference sequence). V was cut by 6 bases and J by 12 bases, with 15 bases left in between. The chain's CDR3 is CASRSSGQGQFF. DNA of the CDR3: TGTGCCAGCAGGTCTTCGGGACAAGGGCAGTTCTTC.